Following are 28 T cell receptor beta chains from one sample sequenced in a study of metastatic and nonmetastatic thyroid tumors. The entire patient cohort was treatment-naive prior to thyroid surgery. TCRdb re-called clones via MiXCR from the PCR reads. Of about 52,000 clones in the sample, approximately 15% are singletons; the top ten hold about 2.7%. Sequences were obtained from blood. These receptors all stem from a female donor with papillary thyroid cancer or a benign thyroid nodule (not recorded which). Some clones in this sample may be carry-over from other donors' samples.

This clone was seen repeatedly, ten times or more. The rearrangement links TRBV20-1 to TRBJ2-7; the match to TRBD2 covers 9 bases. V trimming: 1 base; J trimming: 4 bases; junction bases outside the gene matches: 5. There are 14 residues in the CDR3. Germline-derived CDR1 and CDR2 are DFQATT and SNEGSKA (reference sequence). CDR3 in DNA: TGCAGTGCTAGAGGCGGACTAGCGCCTTACGAGCAGTACTTC. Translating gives CSARGGLAPYEQYF.

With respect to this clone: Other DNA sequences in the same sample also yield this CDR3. DNA for the CDR3: TGTGCCAGCAGAAATTCCGGTACAGGTGCCTACGAGCAGTACTTC. Its translation: CASRNSGTGAYEQYF. The rearrangement uses TRBV6-2 or TRBV6-3 and TRBJ2-7; TRBD1 is a possible D gene (5 bases). The V gene's germline CDR1 is MNHEY and CDR2 SVGEGT. This CDR3 spans 15 amino acids. V was shortened by 6 bases and J by 2 bases, with 17 bases between the two germline ends.

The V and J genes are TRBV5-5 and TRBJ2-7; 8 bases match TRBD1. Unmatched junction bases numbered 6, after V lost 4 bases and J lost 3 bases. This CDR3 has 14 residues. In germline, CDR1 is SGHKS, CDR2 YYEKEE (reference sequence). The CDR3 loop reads CASSVDRAVYEQYF. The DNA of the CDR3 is TGTGCCAGCAGCGTGGACAGGGCGGTCTACGAGCAGTACTTC.

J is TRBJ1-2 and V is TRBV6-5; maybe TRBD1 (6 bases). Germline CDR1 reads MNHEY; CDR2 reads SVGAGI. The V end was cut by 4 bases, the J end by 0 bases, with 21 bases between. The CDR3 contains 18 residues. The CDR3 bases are TGTGCCAGCAGTTCAGGACCACCCGGGACACCCTCTAACTATGGCTACACCTTC. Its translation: CASSSGPPGTPSNYGYTF.

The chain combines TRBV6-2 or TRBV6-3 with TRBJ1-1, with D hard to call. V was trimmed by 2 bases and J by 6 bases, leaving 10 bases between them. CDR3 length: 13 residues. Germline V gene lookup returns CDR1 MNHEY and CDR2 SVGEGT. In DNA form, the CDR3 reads TGTGCCAGCAGTTACCGAGGGTTTTCTGAAGCTTTCTTT. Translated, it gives CASSYRGFSEAFF.

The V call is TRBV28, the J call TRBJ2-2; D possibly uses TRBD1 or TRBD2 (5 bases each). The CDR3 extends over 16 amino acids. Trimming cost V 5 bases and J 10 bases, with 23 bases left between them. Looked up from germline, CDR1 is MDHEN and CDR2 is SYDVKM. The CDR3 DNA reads TGTGCCAGCAGTACCTTTAGCTGGGCCGGGGCCGAGGAGCTGTTTTTT. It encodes CASSTFSWAGAEELFF.

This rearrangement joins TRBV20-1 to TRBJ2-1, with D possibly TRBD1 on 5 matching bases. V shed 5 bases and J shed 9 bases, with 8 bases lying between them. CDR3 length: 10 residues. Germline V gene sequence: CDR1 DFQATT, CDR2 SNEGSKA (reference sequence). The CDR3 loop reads CSAQRGEQFF. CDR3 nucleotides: TGCAGTGCTCAAAGGGGTGAGCAGTTCTTC.

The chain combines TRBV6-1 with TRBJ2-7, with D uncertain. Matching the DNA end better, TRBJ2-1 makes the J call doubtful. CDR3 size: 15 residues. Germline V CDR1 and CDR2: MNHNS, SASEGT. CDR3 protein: CASSETLIQGDEQFF. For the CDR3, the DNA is TGTGCCAGCAGTGAAACCTTGATCCAAGGCGATGAGCAGTTCTTC.

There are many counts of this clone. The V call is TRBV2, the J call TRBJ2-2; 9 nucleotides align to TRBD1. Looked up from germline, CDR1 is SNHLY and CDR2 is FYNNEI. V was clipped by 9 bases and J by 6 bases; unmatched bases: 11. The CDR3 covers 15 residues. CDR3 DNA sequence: TGTGCCAGTCTCTCGGGACAGGGAAAACCCGGGGAGCTGTTTTTT. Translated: CASLSGQGKPGELFF.

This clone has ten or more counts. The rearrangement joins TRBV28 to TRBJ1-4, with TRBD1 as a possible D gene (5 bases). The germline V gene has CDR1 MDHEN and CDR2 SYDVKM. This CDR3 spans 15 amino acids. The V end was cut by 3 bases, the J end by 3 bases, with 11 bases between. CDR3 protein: CASSFSGGANEKLFF. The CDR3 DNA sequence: TGTGCCAGCAGTTTTTCGGGGGGGGCTAATGAAAAACTGTTTTTT.

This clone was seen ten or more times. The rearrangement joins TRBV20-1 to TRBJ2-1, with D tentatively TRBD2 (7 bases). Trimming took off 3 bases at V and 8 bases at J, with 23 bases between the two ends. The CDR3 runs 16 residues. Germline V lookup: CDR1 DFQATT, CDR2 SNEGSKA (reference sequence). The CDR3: CSASGDGGRSLDEQFF. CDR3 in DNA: TGCAGTGCTAGTGGAGACGGGGGGCGTAGTTTGGATGAGCAGTTCTTC.

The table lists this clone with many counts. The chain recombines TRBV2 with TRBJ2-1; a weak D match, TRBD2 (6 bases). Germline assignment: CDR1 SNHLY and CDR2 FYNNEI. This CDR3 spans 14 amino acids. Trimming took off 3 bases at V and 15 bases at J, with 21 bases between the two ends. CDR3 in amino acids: CASSEGVGGAWSFF. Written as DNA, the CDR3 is TGTGCCAGCAGTGAGGGGGTTGGCGGGGCCTGGTCGTTCTTC.

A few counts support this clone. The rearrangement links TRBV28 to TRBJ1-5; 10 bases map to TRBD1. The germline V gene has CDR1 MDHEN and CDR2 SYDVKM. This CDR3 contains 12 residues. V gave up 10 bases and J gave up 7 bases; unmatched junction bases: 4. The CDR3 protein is CAIGTGVQPQHF. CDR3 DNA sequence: TGTGCCATCGGGACAGGGGTACAGCCCCAGCATTTT.

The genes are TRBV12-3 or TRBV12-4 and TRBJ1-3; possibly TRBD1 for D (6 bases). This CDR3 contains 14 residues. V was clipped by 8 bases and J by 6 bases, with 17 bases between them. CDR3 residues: CASHYRDPVNTIYF. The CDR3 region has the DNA TGTGCCAGCCACTACAGGGACCCTGTAAACACCATATATTTT.

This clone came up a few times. The CDR3 DNA is TGTGCCAGCAGTTTCCATAGACGGGGATACGAGCAGTACTTC. Residues: CASSFHRRGYEQYF. This chain connects TRBV28 to TRBJ2-7; maybe TRBD2 (5 bases). Germline V gene lookup returns CDR1 MDHEN and CDR2 SYDVKM. Trimming removed 3 bases from V and 4 bases from J, with 13 bases in between. The CDR3 is 14 amino acids.

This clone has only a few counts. The CDR3 DNA sequence: TGTGCCAGCAGTTTATGGGTTGGACAGGCTTGGGAAAAACTGTTTTTT. It yields the protein CASSLWVGQAWEKLFF. The V call is TRBV28, the J call TRBJ1-4; 7 bases line up with TRBD1. This CDR3 has 16 amino acids. V was pared by 0 bases and J by 8 bases, with 9 bases of the junction left unmatched. Germline assignment: CDR1 MDHEN and CDR2 SYDVKM.

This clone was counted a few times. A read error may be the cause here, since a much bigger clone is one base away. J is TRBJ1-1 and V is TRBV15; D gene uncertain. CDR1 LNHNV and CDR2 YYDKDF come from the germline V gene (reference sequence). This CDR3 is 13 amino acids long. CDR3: CATSRLENTEDFF. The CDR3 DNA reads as TGTGCCACCAGCAGACTTGAGAACACTGAAGATTTCTTT.

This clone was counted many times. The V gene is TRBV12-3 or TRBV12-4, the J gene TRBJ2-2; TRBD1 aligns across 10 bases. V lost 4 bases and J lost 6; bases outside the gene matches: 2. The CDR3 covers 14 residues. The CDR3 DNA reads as TGTGCCAGCAGTTGGGACAGGGGCGCCGGGGAGCTGTTTTTT. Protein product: CASSWDRGAGELFF.

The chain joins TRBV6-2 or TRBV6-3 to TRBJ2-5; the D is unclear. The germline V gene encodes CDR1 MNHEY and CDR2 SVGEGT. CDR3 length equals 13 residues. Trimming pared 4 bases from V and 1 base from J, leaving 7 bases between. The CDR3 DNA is TGTGCCAGCAGTTCCGAGTTCCAAGAGACCCAGTACTTC. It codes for CASSSEFQETQYF.

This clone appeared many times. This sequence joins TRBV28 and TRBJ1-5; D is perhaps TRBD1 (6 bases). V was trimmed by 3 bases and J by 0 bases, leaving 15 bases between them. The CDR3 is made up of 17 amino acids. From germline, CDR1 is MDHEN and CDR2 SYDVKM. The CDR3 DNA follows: TGTGCCAGCAGTTTTGATAGGGGGGGTTATAGCAATCAGCCCCAGCATTTT. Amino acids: CASSFDRGGYSNQPQHF.

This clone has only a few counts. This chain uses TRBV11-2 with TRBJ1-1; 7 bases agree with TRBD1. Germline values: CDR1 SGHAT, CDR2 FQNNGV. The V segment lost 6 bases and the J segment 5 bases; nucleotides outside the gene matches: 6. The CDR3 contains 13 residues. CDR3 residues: CASSSIQGTEAFF. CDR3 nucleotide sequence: TGTGCCAGCAGTTCAATACAGGGGACTGAAGCTTTCTTT.

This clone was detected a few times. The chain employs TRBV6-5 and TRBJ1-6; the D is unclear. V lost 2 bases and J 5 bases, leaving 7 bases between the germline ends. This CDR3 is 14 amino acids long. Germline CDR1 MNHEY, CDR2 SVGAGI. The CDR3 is CASSYVRDNSPLHF. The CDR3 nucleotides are TGTGCCAGCAGTTACGTTAGAGATAATTCACCCCTCCACTTT.

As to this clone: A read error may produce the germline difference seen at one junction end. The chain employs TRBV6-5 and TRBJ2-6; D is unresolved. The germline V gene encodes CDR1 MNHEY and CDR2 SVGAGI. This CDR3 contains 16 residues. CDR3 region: CASSYSHSSWANVLTF. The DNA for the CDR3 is TGTGCCAGCAGTTACTCTCACTCCTCTTGGGCCAACGTCCTGACTTTC.

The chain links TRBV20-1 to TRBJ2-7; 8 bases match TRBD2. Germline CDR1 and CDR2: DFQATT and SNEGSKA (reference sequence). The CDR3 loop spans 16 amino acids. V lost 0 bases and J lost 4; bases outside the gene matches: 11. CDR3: CSARDEFSGDIYEQYF. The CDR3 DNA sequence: TGCAGTGCTAGAGACGAGTTTAGCGGGGATATTTACGAGCAGTACTTC.

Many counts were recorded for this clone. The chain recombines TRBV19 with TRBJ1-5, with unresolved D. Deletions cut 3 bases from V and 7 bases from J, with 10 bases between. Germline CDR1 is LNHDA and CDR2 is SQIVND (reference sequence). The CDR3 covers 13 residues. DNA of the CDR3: TGTGCCAGTAGTATTAACAGCCCACAGCCCCAGCATTTT. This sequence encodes CASSINSPQPQHF.

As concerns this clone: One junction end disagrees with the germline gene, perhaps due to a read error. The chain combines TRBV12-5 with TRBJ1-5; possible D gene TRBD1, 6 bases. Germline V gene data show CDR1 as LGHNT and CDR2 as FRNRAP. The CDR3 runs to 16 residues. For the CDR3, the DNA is TGTGCTAGTGCCCCTCTCCGGGGGCGAAAGAATCAGCTCCAGCATTTT. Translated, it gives CASAPLRGRKNQLQHF.

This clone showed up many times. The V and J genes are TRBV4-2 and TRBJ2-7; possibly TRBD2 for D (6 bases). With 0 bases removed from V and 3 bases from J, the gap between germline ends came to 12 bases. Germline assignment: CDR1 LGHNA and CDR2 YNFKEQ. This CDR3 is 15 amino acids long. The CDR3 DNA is TGTGCCAGCAGCCAAGATGGGGGGATGGTCTACGAGCAGTACTTC. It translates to CASSQDGGMVYEQYF.

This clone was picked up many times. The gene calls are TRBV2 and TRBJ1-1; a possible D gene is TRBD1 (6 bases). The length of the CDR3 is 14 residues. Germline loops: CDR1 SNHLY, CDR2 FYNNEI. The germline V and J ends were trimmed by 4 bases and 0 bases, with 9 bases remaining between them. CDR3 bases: TGTGCCAGCAGTGTGCAGGGGCTGAACACTGAAGCTTTCTTT. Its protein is CASSVQGLNTEAFF. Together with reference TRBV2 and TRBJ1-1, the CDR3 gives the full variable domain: EPEVTQTPSHQVTQMGQEVILRCVPISNHLYFYWYRQILGQKVEFLVSFYNNEISEKSEIFDDQFSVERPDGSNFTLKIRSTKLEDSAMYFCASSVQGLNTEAFFGQGTRLTVV.